Below, 29 T cell receptor beta chains from the same sample are listed, as sequenced in a study of response to subunit inactivated influenza vaccine (dated by TCRdb to the late 2010s). The receptor library was made with RT-PCR. Sequencing relied on an Illumina HiSeq 2500. TCRdb trimmed public reads at Q25 via fastp, called clones via MiXCR and kept in-frame beta chains. Entries that share a CDR3 protein sequence are merged under the most common genes and DNA. The sample table lists under 800,000 distinct CDR3 sequences, approximately 15% of them with a count of one. The leading ten clones occupy approximately 6.5% of the sample. Sequenced here: PBMCs from blood, sampled approximately 15 days before vaccination. These receptors came from a man in his forties or fifties who received an inactivated influenza vaccine. Donor details come from another sample of the same person, matched by shared clones.

There are many counts of this clonotype. J is TRBJ1-1 and V is TRBV5-5; 10 positions agree with TRBD1. V lost 3 bases to trimming and J lost 5 bases; unmatched junction nucleotides: 7. This CDR3 has 15 residues. The V gene's germline CDR1 is SGHKS and CDR2 YYEKEE (reference sequence). The CDR3 region has the DNA TGTGCCAGCAGCTCGGACAGGGGGAGAAGGACTGAAGCTTTCTTT. Translating it yields CASSSDRGRRTEAFF.

The CDR3 DNA is TGCAGTGCTAGATCGCGGGAGGCCTACAATGAGCAGTTCTTC. Its translation: CSARSREAYNEQFF. V usage is TRBV20-1 and J usage is TRBJ2-1; 8 bases align to TRBD2. Germline V gene sequence: CDR1 DFQATT, CDR2 SNEGSKA (reference sequence). This CDR3 comprises 14 residues. The junction had 2 bases not matched to a gene; V was cut back by 2 bases and J by 2 bases.

The V call is TRBV3-1, the J call TRBJ2-5, with 8 nucleotides matching TRBD2. V shed 4 bases, J shed 5 bases, and the junction held 9 bases outside the gene matches. The CDR3 runs to 15 residues. Germline CDR1 LGHDT, CDR2 YNNKEL (reference sequence). Here the CDR3 reads CASSRRTSNLETQYF. The CDR3 nucleotides are TGTGCCAGCAGCCGGCGGACTAGCAATTTGGAGACCCAGTACTTC.

This chain links TRBV11-1 with TRBJ2-7; perhaps TRBD1 as D (5 bases). The CDR3 is made up of 17 amino acids. Trimming took off 0 bases at V and 0 bases at J, with 15 bases between the two ends. Germline values: CDR1 SGHAT, CDR2 FQDESV (reference sequence). Here the CDR3 DNA reads TGTGCCAGCAGCTTAGCATCCATGGACACCTACTCCTACGAGCAGTACTTC. Its protein is CASSLASMDTYSYEQYF.

J is TRBJ2-3 and V is TRBV9, with TRBD1 matching over 7 bases. With 0 bases clipped from V and 2 bases from J, the junction kept 6 bases outside the gene matches. Per the germline V gene, CDR1 is SGDLS and CDR2 is YYNGEE. The CDR3 is 16 residues long. The CDR3 reads CASSVAAGGTTDTQYF. CDR3 sequence (DNA): TGTGCCAGCAGCGTAGCTGCAGGGGGTACCACAGATACGCAGTATTTT.

This clonotype was seen many times. The J gene is TRBJ2-7, the V gene TRBV12-3 or TRBV12-4; D unresolved. The CDR3 extends over 14 amino acids. V was shortened by 4 bases and J by 0 bases, with 10 bases between the two germline ends. CDR3 amino acids: CASSYGLSSYEQYF. Written as DNA, the CDR3 is TGTGCCAGCAGTTATGGGCTCAGCTCCTACGAGCAGTACTTC.

This clonotype was observed a handful of times. V is TRBV28 and J is TRBJ2-7; 8 bases map to TRBD1. CDR1 and CDR2 (germline): MDHEN, SYDVKM. The CDR3 has 14 amino acids. Unmatched junction bases numbered 10, after V lost 6 bases and J lost 6 bases. The CDR3 nucleotides read TGTGCCAGCAGCGTCGGGCAGGGGGCTGCCGAGCAGTACTTC. Encoded protein: CASSVGQGAAEQYF.

This clonotype was recorded a few times. The chain uses TRBV6-2 or TRBV6-3 and TRBJ2-1; TRBD2 matches at 11 bases. Germline V CDR1 and CDR2: MNHEY, SVGEGT. Trimming took 3 bases from V and 5 from J; bases not matched to a gene: 9. The CDR3 loop spans 17 amino acids. The DNA of the CDR3 is TGTGCCAGCAGTTATCCGCCGGGGACTAGCGGAAACAATGAGCAGTTCTTC. Amino acids: CASSYPPGTSGNNEQFF.

About this clonotype itself: At one boundary the junction diverges from the germline segment, which might be a read error. The rearrangement joins TRBV29-1 to TRBJ2-1; TRBD2 might be the D (5 bases). The CDR3 length is 15 residues. Looked up from germline, CDR1 is SQVTM and CDR2 is ANQGSEA. Here the CDR3 reads CSVRSGSYSYIEQFF. CDR3 DNA: TGCAGCGTGAGGAGCGGATCCTACTCCTACATTGAGCAGTTCTTC.

In its sample, this clonotype was seen a few times. This chain uses TRBV7-9 with TRBJ2-7; D may match TRBD1 or TRBD2 (6 bases each). CDR1 SEHNR and CDR2 FQNEAQ come from the germline V gene (reference sequence). The V and J ends lost 3 bases and 6 bases respectively, with 24 bases between them. This CDR3 comprises 17 residues. CDR3 bases: TGTGCCAGCAGCTTTCCGACGGGGGCGCTCCCGATGGGCGAGCAGTACTTC. Translation gives CASSFPTGALPMGEQYF.

The chain recombines TRBV5-1 with TRBJ2-7; 8 bases map to TRBD2. Germline V gene data show CDR1 as SGHRS and CDR2 as YFSETQ. The J segment lost 3 bases and the V segment lost 0 bases, leaving 8 bases of the junction unmatched. The CDR3 loop spans 16 amino acids. The CDR3 region is CASSLGLVAGLYEQYF. Written as DNA, the CDR3 is TGCGCCAGCAGCTTGGGCCTGGTAGCGGGGCTCTACGAGCAGTACTTC.

This rearrangement joins TRBV4-2 to TRBJ2-7, with unresolved D. This CDR3 spans 14 amino acids. Germline values: CDR1 LGHNA, CDR2 YNFKEQ. V was trimmed by 3 bases and J by 3 bases, leaving 12 bases between them. CDR3 amino acids: CASSHVNPDYEQYF. The CDR3 region has the DNA TGTGCCAGCAGCCATGTCAATCCCGACTACGAGCAGTACTTC.

This clonotype was counted between two and nine times. This chain connects TRBV7-8 to TRBJ2-3, with a possible D match to TRBD1 (6 bases). Trimming shortened V by 0 bases and J by 0 bases, and 16 bases separated the two germline ends. Germline assignment: CDR1 SGHVS and CDR2 FQNEAQ. There are 18 residues in the CDR3. The CDR3, as DNA: TGTGCCAGCAGCTTAGCCAGGGGCCCTCCACTCAGCACAGATACGCAGTATTTT. Translated, it gives CASSLARGPPLSTDTQYF.

This clonotype showed up just a few times. The CDR3 here is CASSQEAGISGNTIYF. The CDR3 region has the DNA TGTGCCAGCAGCCAAGAAGCGGGTATCTCTGGAAACACCATATATTTT. V is TRBV4-2 and J is TRBJ1-3; unclear D gene. The CDR3 contains 16 residues. Trimming took 0 bases from V and 0 from J, leaving 9 bases between them. The germline V gene has CDR1 LGHNA and CDR2 YNFKEQ.

This clonotype occurred a few times. The V and J genes are TRBV29-1 and TRBJ2-4; the match to TRBD1 covers 9 bases. Germline CDR1 reads SQVTM; CDR2 reads ANQGSEA. Trimming took 4 bases from V and 12 from J; bases not matched to a gene: 7. The CDR3 runs 12 residues. CDR3 sequence: CSVGDRESTQYF. CDR3 in DNA: TGCAGCGTTGGGGACAGGGAATCCACTCAGTACTTC.

V usage is TRBV15 and J usage is TRBJ2-3, with D possibly TRBD2 on 5 matching bases. Trimming cost V 0 bases and J 11 bases, with 12 bases left between them. CDR1 is LNHNV and CDR2 is YYDKDF in the germline V gene (reference sequence). This CDR3 spans 13 amino acids. The CDR3 reads CATSRDRGLGQYF. Written as DNA, the CDR3 is TGTGCCACCAGCAGAGATCGCGGGTTGGGGCAGTATTTT.

This clonotype showed up just a few times. This chain connects TRBV5-5 to TRBJ2-5; D is uncertain. The CDR3 sequence is 14 residues long. Germline V gene data show CDR1 as SGHKS and CDR2 as YYEKEE (reference sequence). Trimming took 0 bases from V and 1 from J, leaving 7 bases between them. CDR3 nucleotide sequence: TGTGCCAGCAGCTTGGTCGATGGCCAAGAGACCCAGTACTTC. Amino acid sequence: CASSLVDGQETQYF. The variable domain in full, completed from reference TRBV5-5 and TRBJ2-5, reads DAGVTQSPTHLIKTRGQQVTLRCSPISGHKSVSWYQQVLGQGPQFIFQYYEKEERGRGNFPDRFSARQFPNYSSELNVNALLLGDSALYLCASSLVDGQETQYFGPGTRLLVL.

This clonotype has more than one count but fewer than ten. J is TRBJ1-1 and V is TRBV3-1; tentative D call: TRBD1 (5 bases). Trimming took off 4 bases at V and 1 base at J, with 19 bases between the two ends. CDR1 is LGHDT and CDR2 is YNNKEL in the germline V gene (reference sequence). This CDR3 has 17 amino acids. The DNA of the CDR3 is TGTGCCAGCAGCCGATCTCCCGCCAGGGTAGGGAACACTGAAGCTTTCTTT. Its translation is CASSRSPARVGNTEAFF.

This clonotype occurred many times. The rearrangement uses TRBV9 and TRBJ2-1; 13 bases line up with TRBD2. This CDR3 has 15 amino acids. Germline CDR1 SGDLS, CDR2 YYNGEE. With V trimmed by 5 bases and J by 7 bases, 6 bases remained unmatched. The CDR3: CASSPRTSGGNEQFF. The CDR3 nucleotides are TGTGCCAGCAGTCCCCGGACTAGCGGGGGAAATGAGCAGTTCTTC.

This clonotype was recorded at least ten times. The rearrangement links TRBV29-1 to TRBJ2-4, with 8 positions matching TRBD2. Germline V gene data show CDR1 as SQVTM and CDR2 as ANQGSEA. Trimming at V came to 3 bases and at J to 2 bases, leaving 3 bases not matched to a gene. The CDR3 runs 14 residues. CDR3 DNA: TGCAGCGTTGACCCGGGGGGGACCAAAAACATTCAGTACTTC. It specifies CSVDPGGTKNIQYF.

The chain combines TRBV11-3 with TRBJ2-2; a weak D match, TRBD1 (6 bases). The CDR3 runs 17 residues. Germline CDR1 and CDR2: SGHNT and YENEEA. V was trimmed by 1 base and J by 1 base, leaving 13 bases between them. CDR3 sequence (DNA): TGTGCCAGCAGCTTAGGGCCTGGACAGTTGAACACCGGGGAGCTGTTTTTT. This gives the protein CASSLGPGQLNTGELFF. Full variable domain (missing parts from reference TRBV11-3 and TRBJ2-2): EAGVVQSPRYKIIEKKQPVAFWCNPISGHNTLYWYLQNLGQGPELLIRYENEEAVDDSQLPKDRFSAERLKGVDSTLKIQPAELGDSAVYLCASSLGPGQLNTGELFFGEGSRLTVL.

This clonotype has just a few counts. V is TRBV9 and J is TRBJ2-2; D call uncertain. This CDR3 comprises 14 residues. The germline V and J ends were trimmed by 1 base and 2 bases, with 6 bases remaining between them. Germline V lookup: CDR1 SGDLS, CDR2 YYNGEE. CDR3: CASSVSSNTGELFF. The DNA of the CDR3 is TGTGCCAGCAGCGTAAGCTCCAACACCGGGGAGCTGTTTTTT.

This clonotype was seen repeatedly, ten times or more. The chain employs TRBV5-1 and TRBJ2-4; maybe TRBD1 (6 bases). CDR1 is SGHRS and CDR2 is YFSETQ in the germline V gene. V gave up 1 base and J gave up 5 bases, with 10 bases separating them. CDR3 size: 14 residues. CDR3 loop: CASSLSTGENIQYF. For the CDR3, the DNA is TGCGCCAGCAGCTTGTCGACAGGCGAAAACATTCAGTACTTC.

This clonotype was seen a handful of times. The J gene is TRBJ1-6, the V gene TRBV12-3 or TRBV12-4, with D unresolved. Deletions cut 1 base from V and 6 bases from J, with 7 bases between. The CDR3 contains 14 residues. The CDR3 DNA is TGTGCCAGCAGTTTAGTGACGACTAATTCACCCCTCCACTTT. Protein: CASSLVTTNSPLHF.

The V gene is TRBV19, the J gene TRBJ1-6, with 12 bases matching TRBD1. CDR1 and CDR2 (germline): LNHDA, SQIVND (reference sequence). Losses at the gene ends were 5 bases for V and 7 bases for J; bases not matched to a gene: 6. The CDR3 is made up of 16 amino acids. In nucleotides, the CDR3 is TGTGCCAGTAGTTACCCGGGACAGGGGGCGAATTCACCCCTCCACTTT. Protein product: CASSYPGQGANSPLHF.

In its sample, this clonotype was seen a few times. The chain couples TRBV7-2 to TRBJ2-1; 12 bases map to TRBD2. CDR1 and CDR2 (germline): SGHTA, FQGNSA. Losses at the gene ends were 3 bases for V and 6 bases for J; bases not matched to a gene: 3. This CDR3 is 15 amino acids long. CDR3 protein: CASSLTSGSFNEQFF. CDR3 sequence (DNA): TGTGCCAGCAGCTTGACTAGCGGGAGCTTCAATGAGCAGTTCTTC.

This clonotype was detected ten times or more. The rearrangement uses TRBV12-3 or TRBV12-4 and TRBJ1-5; no firm D call. The CDR3 contains 15 residues. V shed 1 base and J shed 0 bases, with 7 bases lying between them. Written as DNA, the CDR3 is TGTGCCAGCAGTTTAGGCCCAACTAGCAATCAGCCCCAGCATTTT. Its translation is CASSLGPTSNQPQHF.

This clonotype was found a few times. J is TRBJ1-2 and V is TRBV7-8; D ambiguous. CDR1 is SGHVS, CDR2 FQNEAQ, per germline. The CDR3 covers 13 residues. V was cut by 5 bases and J by 2 bases, with 9 bases left in between. The CDR3 sequence is CASSIRNNYGYTF. The DNA for the CDR3 is TGTGCCAGCAGCATCAGAAACAACTATGGCTACACCTTC.

The gene calls are TRBV27 and TRBJ1-1; tentative D call: TRBD1 (6 bases). The germline V gene has CDR1 MNHEY and CDR2 SMNVEV (reference sequence). The CDR3 loop spans 14 amino acids. The V gene lost 6 bases and the J gene lost 4 bases, with 15 bases spanning the gap. This CDR3 is CASRIQGGGTEAFF. CDR3 nucleotide sequence: TGTGCCAGCAGGATACAGGGAGGGGGCACTGAAGCTTTCTTT.